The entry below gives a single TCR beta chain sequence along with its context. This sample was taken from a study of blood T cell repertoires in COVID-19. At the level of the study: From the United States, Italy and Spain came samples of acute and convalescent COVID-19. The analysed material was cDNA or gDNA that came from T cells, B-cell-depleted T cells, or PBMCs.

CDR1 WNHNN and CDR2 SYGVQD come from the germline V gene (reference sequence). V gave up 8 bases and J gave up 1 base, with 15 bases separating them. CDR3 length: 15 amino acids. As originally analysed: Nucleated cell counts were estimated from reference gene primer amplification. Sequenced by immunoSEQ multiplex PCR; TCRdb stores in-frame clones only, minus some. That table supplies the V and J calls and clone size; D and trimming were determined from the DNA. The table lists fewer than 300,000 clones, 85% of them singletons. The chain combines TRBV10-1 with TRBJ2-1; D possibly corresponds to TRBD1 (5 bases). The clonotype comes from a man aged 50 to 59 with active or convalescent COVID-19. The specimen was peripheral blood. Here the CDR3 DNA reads TGCGCCAGCTCTAATCCGGACAAGTCCTACAATGAGCAGTTCTTC. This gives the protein CASSNPDKSYNEQFF.